Shown below are 20 T cell receptor beta chains from a single sample sequenced in a study of T cell changes during pregnancy in multiple sclerosis (dated by TCRdb to between 2018 and 2021). Libraries were made using the immunoSEQ multiplex PCR assay. This immuneACCESS table, as held by TCRdb, lists in-frame sequences with V and J called but not all clones. Of the missing ones, under half trace to an unresolved V gene in checked studies; the others have no known cause. Across this sample there are about 110,000 clones, with around 93% seen only once. The top ten hold over 0.65% of the sample. Sequencing was performed on peripheral blood, taken in the third trimester of pregnancy. These receptors all come from a female donor in good health, enrolled as a control in a pregnancy study.

The chain links TRBV5-1 to TRBJ1-1, with 9 bases aligning to TRBD1. Per the germline V gene, CDR1 is SGHRS and CDR2 is YFSETQ. V shed 1 base, J shed 6 bases, and the junction held 7 bases outside the gene matches. The CDR3 has 15 amino acids. CDR3 DNA: TGCGCCAGCAGCTTGTCACAGGGGGCTTTGGCTGAAGCTTTCTTT. This translates into CASSLSQGALAEAFF.

This clone has just one count. This chain uses TRBV18 with TRBJ2-5; maybe TRBD1 (5 bases). Trimming cost V 2 bases and J 1 base, with 8 bases left between them. CDR1 is KGHSH, CDR2 LQKENI, per germline. The CDR3 has 14 amino acids. Here the CDR3 reads CASSPTTVQETQYF. For the CDR3, the DNA is TGTGCCAGCTCACCAACGACAGTCCAAGAGACCCAGTACTTC.

The chain joins TRBV10-3 to TRBJ2-3; 7 nucleotides match TRBD1. V trimming: 6 bases; J trimming: 4 bases; junction bases outside the gene matches: 7. Germline loops: CDR1 ENHRY, CDR2 SYGVKD. The CDR3 contains 14 residues. The chain's CDR3 is CAIRPGTEADTQYF. In nucleotides, the CDR3 is TGTGCCATCAGGCCCGGGACAGAAGCAGATACGCAGTATTTT.

The V gene is TRBV5-1, the J gene TRBJ1-2; perhaps TRBD1 as D (6 bases). Germline V CDR1 and CDR2: SGHRS, YFSETQ. The CDR3 extends over 12 amino acids. V lost 4 bases, J lost 4 bases, and 8 bases lay in between. For the CDR3, the DNA is TGCGCCAGCAGCATGGACAGCTATGGCTACACCTTC. Protein: CASSMDSYGYTF.

In this sample, this clone turned up once. The V gene is TRBV14, the J gene TRBJ1-6; the match to TRBD1 covers 9 bases. Looked up from germline, CDR1 is SGHDN and CDR2 is FVKESK. V was clipped by 4 bases and J by 6 bases; unmatched bases: 1. The CDR3 runs to 14 residues. The CDR3 DNA reads TGTGCCAGCAGCCGACAGGGGGGTAATTCACCCCTCCACTTT. Translated: CASSRQGGNSPLHF. The full variable domain, its missing parts supplied by reference TRBV14 and TRBJ1-6, is EAGVTQFPSHSVIEKGQTVTLRCDPISGHDNLYWYRRVMGKEIKFLLHFVKESKQDESGMPNNRFLAERTGGTYSTLKVQPAELEDSGVYFCASSRQGGNSPLHFGNGTRLTVT.

The chain combines TRBV5-6 with TRBJ2-1, with TRBD2 matching over 9 bases. Losses at the gene ends were 2 bases for V and 0 bases for J; bases not matched to a gene: 0. Germline V gene lookup returns CDR1 SGHDT and CDR2 YYEEEE. The CDR3 sequence is 15 residues long. CDR3 protein: CASSLLAGSYNEQFF. In nucleotides, the CDR3 is TGTGCCAGCAGCTTACTAGCGGGCTCCTACAATGAGCAGTTCTTC. The full variable domain, with the rest looked up from reference TRBV5-6 and TRBJ2-1, is DAGVTQSPTHLIKTRGQQVTLRCSPKSGHDTVSWYQQALGQGPQFIFQYYEEEERQRGNFPDRFSGHQFPNYSSELNVNALLLGDSALYLCASSLLAGSYNEQFFGPGTRLTVL.

The CDR3 coding sequence is TGTGCCAGCAGTTACAGTACAGGCAATAATGAAAAACTGTTTTTT. As protein: CASSYSTGNNEKLFF. V usage is TRBV6-6 and J usage is TRBJ1-4; D is perhaps TRBD1 (5 bases). Germline V lookup: CDR1 MNHNY, CDR2 SVGAGI (reference sequence). The CDR3 spans 15 residues. Trimming took off 2 bases at V and 4 bases at J, with 11 bases between the two ends.

DNA of the CDR3: TGTGCCAGCAGCTTAACGGGGCTCGATACGCAGTATTTT. Its protein product is CASSLTGLDTQYF. The genes are TRBV7-3 and TRBJ2-3; possibly TRBD1 for D (5 bases). In germline, CDR1 is SGHTA, CDR2 FQGTGA. This CDR3 has 13 amino acids. With 0 bases removed from V and 6 bases from J, the gap between germline ends came to 7 bases.

The chain uses TRBV4-2 and TRBJ2-1, with 7 bases lining up with TRBD2. The J segment lost 4 bases and the V segment lost 3 bases, leaving 3 bases of the junction unmatched. Germline CDR1 LGHNA, CDR2 YNFKEQ. This CDR3 region has 14 residues. The CDR3 DNA is TGTGCCAGCAGCCAGGACGGGGGGTACAATGAGCAGTTCTTC. Amino acids: CASSQDGGYNEQFF.

V gene TRBV6-1 combines with J gene TRBJ1-1; D might be TRBD1 (5 bases). V lost 7 bases, J lost 4 bases, and 10 bases lay in between. Germline V gene data show CDR1 as MNHNS and CDR2 as SASEGT. The CDR3 covers 12 residues. CDR3 protein: CASIAGGTEAFF. CDR3 DNA sequence: TGTGCCAGCATCGCGGGGGGCACTGAAGCTTTCTTT.

The V gene is TRBV7-2, the J gene TRBJ2-3; D not resolved. The V end was cut by 4 bases, the J end by 6 bases, with 8 bases between. The CDR3 has 12 residues. In germline, CDR1 is SGHTA, CDR2 FQGNSA. The CDR3: CASSSTGDTQYF. The CDR3 DNA sequence: TGTGCCAGCAGCTCGACCGGGGATACGCAGTATTTT. The entire variable domain, with the rest obtained from reference TRBV7-2 and TRBJ2-3, is as follows: GAGVSQSPSNKVTEKGKDVELRCDPISGHTALYWYRQSLGQGLEFLIYFQGNSAPDKSGLPSDRFSAERTGGSVSTLTIQRTQQEDSAVYLCASSSTGDTQYFGPGTRLTVL.

The gene calls are TRBV30 and TRBJ2-7; D is possibly TRBD2 (5 bases). Germline V gene sequence: CDR1 GTSNPN, CDR2 SVGIG (reference sequence). The CDR3 extends over 16 amino acids. Trimming stripped 0 bases from V and 6 bases from J, with 21 bases between. CDR3 sequence (DNA): TGTGCCTGGAGTGTATTTGGGCACACGGGGAGCGGCGAGCAGTACTTC. Translation gives CAWSVFGHTGSGEQYF.

The chain combines TRBV11-3 with TRBJ2-2, with 12 bases that match TRBD2. The germline CDR1 and CDR2 sequences are SGHNT and YENEEA. The CDR3 extends over 15 amino acids. Losses at the gene ends were 6 bases for V and 6 bases for J; bases not matched to a gene: 5. This CDR3 is CASSQGLAGSGELFF. The CDR3 DNA reads as TGTGCCAGCAGTCAAGGACTAGCGGGGTCCGGGGAGCTGTTTTTT.

The rearrangement joins TRBV5-6 to TRBJ2-7; 7 bases are shared with TRBD2. V lost 2 bases and J lost 5; bases outside the gene matches: 4. Germline CDR1 SGHDT, CDR2 YYEEEE. This CDR3 has 13 amino acids. CDR3 loop: CASSFGRGDEQYF. The CDR3 bases are TGTGCCAGCAGCTTCGGTCGGGGGGACGAGCAGTACTTC.

The chain has TRBV6-4 and TRBJ2-5, with 9 bases that match TRBD2. Unmatched junction bases numbered 6, after V lost 2 bases and J lost 5 bases. The CDR3 is 15 amino acids. Germline lookup yields CDR1 MRHNA and CDR2 SNTAGT. The CDR3 coding sequence is TGTGCCAGCAGTGACGGCGGGGGGGCCGGGGAGACCCAGTACTTC. Protein: CASSDGGGAGETQYF.

This chain's CDR3 is CASSQDQAGGSGYGYTF. The CDR3, as DNA: TGTGCCAGCAGCCAAGATCAGGCAGGGGGCTCGGGGTATGGCTACACCTTC. J is TRBJ1-2 and V is TRBV4-2; 8 bases are a match to TRBD1. V shed 0 bases and J 5 bases; nucleotides not matched to a gene: 11. The CDR3 consists of 17 residues. The V gene's germline CDR1 is LGHNA and CDR2 YNFKEQ.

This clone occurred a few times. The rearrangement joins TRBV7-3 to TRBJ1-1; no reliable D call. The CDR3 loop spans 14 amino acids. Germline lookup yields CDR1 SGHTA and CDR2 FQGTGA. V was shortened by 6 bases and J by 3 bases, with 14 bases between the two germline ends. The CDR3 loop reads CASRMVREDTEAFF. The CDR3 DNA sequence: TGTGCCAGCAGGATGGTACGGGAGGACACTGAAGCTTTCTTT.

This chain joins TRBV5-1 and TRBJ2-1; the match to TRBD1 covers 7 bases. The germline gives CDR1 SGHRS, CDR2 YFSETQ. Trimming at V came to 0 bases and at J to 8 bases, leaving 5 bases not matched to a gene. This CDR3 spans 14 amino acids. Here the CDR3 DNA reads TGCGCCAGCAGCTTGGGACAGGGCACTGATGAGCAGTTCTTC. It specifies CASSLGQGTDEQFF.

V gene TRBV6-5 combines with J gene TRBJ2-7; 8 bases are shared with TRBD1. Looked up from germline, CDR1 is MNHEY and CDR2 is SVGAGI. V shed 2 bases and J 6 bases; nucleotides not matched to a gene: 6. This CDR3 contains 14 residues. The CDR3 loop reads CASSYLDRAGEQYF. In DNA, the CDR3 is TGTGCCAGCAGTTACCTGGACAGGGCTGGCGAGCAGTACTTC.

V and J are TRBV4-3 and TRBJ1-2, with D unresolved. Germline V gives CDR1 LGHNA, CDR2 YSLEER. This CDR3 spans 15 amino acids. The V end lost 3 bases, the J end lost 0 bases, and 11 bases lay between the germline ends. For the CDR3, the DNA is TGCGCCAGCAGCCACCGACAACCTCCTAACTATGGCTACACCTTC. As protein: CASSHRQPPNYGYTF.